One and the same sample provided the 12 T cell receptor beta chains below, sequenced in a study of radiotherapy plus CTLA-4 blockade in lung cancer. Only in-frame clones appear in the TCRdb table, and some are missing; sequencing was by immunoSEQ multiplex PCR. Of roughly 73,000 clones in the sample, over 75% are singletons; the top ten hold about 38%. This specimen consisted of peripheral blood, obtained from a patient treated with radiotherapy plus ipilimumab. These receptors were taken from a human donor with non-small cell lung cancer that progressed on radiotherapy plus ipilimumab.

The chain employs TRBV4-2 and TRBJ1-1; no firm D call. The V gene lost 0 bases and the J gene lost 4 bases, with 6 bases spanning the gap. Germline V gives CDR1 LGHNA, CDR2 YNFKEQ. The CDR3 consists of 13 residues. CDR3 in DNA: TGTGCCAGCAGCCAAGATTCGGTCACTGAAGCTTTCTTT. This sequence encodes CASSQDSVTEAFF.

The chain is built from TRBV9 and TRBJ2-3, with TRBD2 identical over 10 bases. Germline V gene data show CDR1 as SGDLS and CDR2 as YYNGEE. Germline trimming cut 6 bases from V and 4 bases from J; bases unmatched to any gene: 5. The CDR3 sequence is 14 residues long. The CDR3, as DNA: TGTGCCAGCAATCCTAGCGGGAGCGCAGATACGCAGTATTTT. This translates into CASNPSGSADTQYF.

The chain joins TRBV4-1 to TRBJ2-3; 10 bases are a match to TRBD1. This CDR3 spans 18 amino acids. Germline V lookup: CDR1 MGHRA, CDR2 YSYEKL. Unmatched junction bases numbered 12, after V lost 4 bases and J lost 2 bases. In DNA, the CDR3 is TGCGCCAGCAGCCTTGTCCCGGGACAGGGGTCCCCCACAGATACGCAGTATTTT. Its translation is CASSLVPGQGSPTDTQYF.

V gene TRBV4-1 combines with J gene TRBJ1-2, with no clear D. This CDR3 is built from 14 residues. Between the trimmed V and J ends, which lost 7 bases and 4 bases, there was a span of 16 bases. Looked up from germline, CDR1 is MGHRA and CDR2 is YSYEKL. The CDR3 coding sequence is TGCGCCAGCACTAACCCCGGGTCGGGCTATGGCTACACCTTC. This encodes CASTNPGSGYGYTF.

The chain links TRBV29-1 to TRBJ2-2, with D possibly TRBD1 on 6 matching bases. The germline V and J ends were trimmed by 6 bases and 5 bases, with 13 bases remaining between them. The CDR3 totals 13 residues. The germline V gene encodes CDR1 SQVTM and CDR2 ANQGSEA. The CDR3 nucleotides read TGCAGCGTCACCAGGGGTGGTACCGGGGAGCTGTTTTTT. Translated: CSVTRGGTGELFF.

The V and J genes are TRBV6-1 and TRBJ2-7, with D maybe TRBD2 (5 bases). The ends were cut back, 1 base at V and 0 bases at J, with 10 bases in the middle. CDR3 length: 15 amino acids. Germline CDR1 MNHNS, CDR2 SASEGT. CDR3: CASSEVGVPSYEQYF. The CDR3 DNA is TGTGCCAGCAGTGAAGTGGGAGTCCCCTCCTACGAGCAGTACTTC.

The V call is TRBV6-5, the J call TRBJ1-3; D is unresolved. The CDR3 loop spans 14 amino acids. The V gene's germline CDR1 is MNHEY and CDR2 SVGAGI. Between the trimmed V and J ends, which lost 5 bases and 0 bases, there was a span of 8 bases. The CDR3 DNA reads TGTGCCAGCAGTCCCCAAGGCTCTGGAAACACCATATATTTT. This gives the protein CASSPQGSGNTIYF.

The CDR3 DNA reads TGTGCCAGTGATGAGGGCGGGCGGCAGGAGGTTGGGCAGTACTTC. Translation gives CASDEGGRQEVGQYF. The J gene is TRBJ2-7, the V gene TRBV28, with D perhaps matching TRBD2 (5 bases). CDR1 and CDR2 from the germline V gene are MDHEN and SYDVKM. V lost 9 bases to trimming and J lost 9 bases, with 27 bases between them. This CDR3 has 15 amino acids.

The chain joins TRBV1 to TRBJ2-1; whether TRBD1, the table's D call, matches the DNA was not checked. TRBV1 is recorded as a pseudogene. The CDR3 sequence is 14 residues long. The CDR3 protein is CTSSQVQNYNEQFF. In nucleotides, the CDR3 is TGCACCAGCAGCCAAGTCCAGAACTACAATGAGCAGTTCTTC.

The chain carries TRBV7-2 and TRBJ2-7; D is unclear. The CDR3 is made up of 12 amino acids. The germline gives CDR1 SGHTA, CDR2 FQGNSA. Trimming removed 0 bases at V and 4 bases at J, with 4 bases between. The CDR3 loop is CASSLAIYEQYF. The DNA of the CDR3 is TGTGCCAGCAGCTTAGCCATTTACGAGCAGTACTTC.

The genes are TRBV5-1 and TRBJ2-5, with TRBD2 matching over 11 bases. V lost 4 bases and J lost 2; bases outside the gene matches: 7. Per germline, CDR1 SGHRS and CDR2 YFSETQ. The length of the CDR3 is 16 residues. The CDR3 coding sequence is TGCGCCAGCAGCCCTCAGCGACTAGCGGGACAAGAGACCCAGTACTTC. Amino acids: CASSPQRLAGQETQYF.

V usage is TRBV7-4 and J usage is TRBJ1-5; D may be TRBD1 (6 bases). The germline CDR1 and CDR2 sequences are SGHVT and SQSDAQ. The CDR3 loop spans 15 amino acids. V lost 5 bases and J lost 7, with 18 bases in between. For the CDR3, the DNA is TGTGCCAGCAGCCCGGACAGTTTGCGAGAACAGCCCCAGCATTTT. It is translated as CASSPDSLREQPQHF.